The text below deals with one T cell receptor beta chain. The data stem from a study of shared clonotypes between healthy human individuals. Turning to the study itself: Donor ages ranged 18 to 49 years: a couple of women, a few men.

The naive CD8 fraction comprised CD45RO-negative cells positively selected for CCR7 and excluded terminally differentiated effector memory CD45RA+ cells. Per germline, CDR1 SQVTM and CDR2 ANQGSEA. CDR3 length equals 16 residues. Trimming removed 7 bases from V and 3 bases from J, with 23 bases in between. Produced via immunoSEQ multiplex PCR; TCRdb's table is partial and in-frame only. The top ten hold more than 20% of the sample, which has approximately 810,000 clones, 80% to 95% seen once. The source is a man aged 25 to 40 in good health. The rearrangement uses TRBV29-1 and TRBJ2-3; TRBD2 is a possible D gene (6 bases). The specimen sequenced was naive CD8+ T cells sorted from blood. CDR3 region: CSAGGIRDKSTDTQYF. CDR3 in DNA: TGCAGCGCCGGCGGGATCCGGGATAAAAGTACAGATACGCAGTATTTT.